Listed below are T cell receptor beta chains from one sample, sequenced in a study of brain T cells in children with intractable seizures. Measured with immunoSEQ multiplex PCR; TCRdb has only the in-frame clones, and not every one. This table has around 80,000 clones, 90% to 95% appearing once. The specimen comprised peripheral blood, sampled at surgery. The origin of the receptors is a girl aged 2-15 years with Rasmussen encephalitis and intractable seizures. Both conserved end residues are part of each CDR3. Each record gives: V gene, D gene, J gene, clone size, CDR3 DNA, CDR3 protein. The D gene is left open where the match is weak. The size field is filled for only some rows; it gives once, few, many or a size class.

V gene: TRBV15
D gene: TRBD1
J gene: TRBJ1-5
clone size: .
CDR3 DNA: TGTGCCACCAGCAGTGCCGGGACAGGGGTCCAGCCCCAGCATTTT
CDR3 protein: CATSSAGTGVQPQHF

V gene: TRBV19
D gene: .
J gene: TRBJ2-1
clone size: .
CDR3 DNA: TGTGCCAGTAGTATGGGTTCGGGTCGGGAGCAGTTCTTC
CDR3 protein: CASSMGSGREQFF

V gene: TRBV2
D gene: .
J gene: TRBJ1-1
clone size: .
CDR3 DNA: TGTGCCAGCAGTGGTGGGGGGCTGAACACTGAAGCTTTCTTT
CDR3 protein: CASSGGGLNTEAFF

V gene: TRBV10-2
D gene: .
J gene: TRBJ2-1
clone size: once
CDR3 DNA: TGCGCCAGCAGTGGACCGAGGGAGCAGTTCTTC
CDR3 protein: CASSGPREQFF

V gene: TRBV5-6
D gene: TRBD2
J gene: TRBJ2-7
clone size: .
CDR3 DNA: TGTGCCAGCAGCTGGACTAGCGCCTACGAGCAGTACTTC
CDR3 protein: CASSWTSAYEQYF

V gene: TRBV11-3
D gene: .
J gene: TRBJ2-1
clone size: .
CDR3 DNA: TGTGCCAGCAGCTTCGACAGGTATGAGCAGTTCTTC
CDR3 protein: CASSFDRYEQFF

V gene: TRBV28
D gene: TRBD2
J gene: TRBJ2-4
clone size: once
CDR3 DNA: TGTGCCAGCAGTCTCCCGGGACTAGGAATTCAGTACTTC
CDR3 protein: CASSLPGLGIQYF

V gene: TRBV24-1
D gene: .
J gene: TRBJ2-3
clone size: .
CDR3 DNA: TGTGCCACCTCTGAGGGAGCGACAGATACGCAGTATTTT
CDR3 protein: CATSEGATDTQYF

V gene: TRBV7-2
D gene: TRBD1
J gene: TRBJ2-3
clone size: .
CDR3 DNA: TGTGCCAGCAGCATAAGCTCGAGGGGACAGCAAGGACCAGATACGCAGTATTTT
CDR3 protein: CASSISSRGQQGPDTQYF

V gene: TRBV5-1
D gene: .
J gene: TRBJ1-2
clone size: .
CDR3 DNA: TGCGCCAGCAGCTTTGGGCAGGCTACTAACTATGGCTACACCTTC
CDR3 protein: CASSFGQATNYGYTF

V gene: TRBV2
D gene: TRBD2
J gene: TRBJ2-6
clone size: .
CDR3 DNA: TGTGCCACCGGGGGGGGACTCTCTGGGGCCAACGTCCTGACTTTC
CDR3 protein: CATGGGLSGANVLTF

V gene: TRBV7-8
D gene: TRBD2
J gene: TRBJ2-1
clone size: once
CDR3 DNA: TGTGCCAGCAGCCTCACTAGCGAATCTCTTACCTACAATGAGCAGTTCTTC
CDR3 protein: CASSLTSESLTYNEQFF

V gene: TRBV30
D gene: TRBD1
J gene: TRBJ1-2
clone size: .
CDR3 DNA: TGTGCCTGGAGTGTGCAGGGGGCATATGGCTACACCTTC
CDR3 protein: CAWSVQGAYGYTF